Listed below are T cell receptor beta chains from one sample, sequenced in a study of blood T cell repertoires in COVID-19. The protocol was immunoSEQ multiplex PCR, while the TCRdb copy is restricted to in-frame clones and leaves out a portion. The sample contains under 200,000 clones, around 82% of which appear only once. Sample: PBMCs or T cells enriched from blood (not recorded which). The receptors originated from a woman in her sixties with acute COVID-19. The CDR3 runs from the conserved cysteine through the conserved F or W. Each record gives: clone size, V gene, J gene, D gene, CDR3 protein, CDR3 DNA. D genes are given only for firm matches. Clone size, where shown, is once, few, many, or a class for clones that have expanded.

clone size: .
V gene: TRBV7-2
J gene: TRBJ1-2
D gene: TRBD1
CDR3 protein: CASSLERPGGSMDGYTF
CDR3 DNA: TGTGCCAGCAGCTTAGAAAGGCCAGGGGGGAGTATGGATGGCTACACCTTC

clone size: .
V gene: TRBV11-3
J gene: TRBJ2-1
D gene: TRBD1
CDR3 protein: CASSLDRGMDNEQFF
CDR3 DNA: TGTGCCAGCAGCTTAGACAGGGGGATGGACAATGAGCAGTTCTTC

clone size: .
V gene: TRBV19
J gene: TRBJ1-3
D gene: .
CDR3 protein: CASSIGAGRTTGNTIYF
CDR3 DNA: TGTGCCAGTAGTATAGGAGCGGGAAGGACAACTGGAAACACCATATATTTT

clone size: .
V gene: TRBV7-8
J gene: TRBJ1-4
D gene: .
CDR3 protein: CASSFGKGQLKNEKLFF
CDR3 DNA: TGTGCCAGCAGCTTCGGCAAGGGGCAGCTGAAAAATGAAAAACTGTTTTTT

clone size: .
V gene: TRBV6-5
J gene: TRBJ2-3
D gene: .
CDR3 protein: CASRTEYSTDTQYF
CDR3 DNA: TGTGCCAGCCGGACTGAATATAGCACAGATACGCAGTATTTT

clone size: .
V gene: TRBV4-3
J gene: TRBJ1-1
D gene: .
CDR3 protein: CASSQDGGRGEAFF
CDR3 DNA: TGCGCCAGCAGCCAAGATGGAGGGCGGGGTGAAGCTTTCTTT

clone size: few
V gene: TRBV4-3
J gene: TRBJ1-1
D gene: TRBD1
CDR3 protein: CASSQLGQSGTEAFF
CDR3 DNA: TGCGCCAGCAGCCAGTTGGGACAGTCAGGGACTGAAGCTTTCTTT

clone size: .
V gene: TRBV10-3
J gene: TRBJ2-1
D gene: TRBD2
CDR3 protein: CAIRSPGLAGGGAYNEQFF
CDR3 DNA: TGTGCCATCAGAAGTCCGGGACTAGCGGGGGGGGGAGCCTACAATGAGCAGTTCTTC

clone size: .
V gene: TRBV6-6
J gene: TRBJ2-3
D gene: TRBD1
CDR3 protein: CASSSGTGGYTDTQYF
CDR3 DNA: TGTGCCAGCAGTTCCGGGACAGGGGGCTACACAGATACGCAGTATTTT

clone size: few
V gene: TRBV5-1
J gene: TRBJ1-4
D gene: .
CDR3 protein: CASSLQATNEKLFF
CDR3 DNA: TGCGCCAGCAGCCTCCAGGCAACTAATGAAAAACTGTTTTTT

clone size: .
V gene: TRBV12-3/TRBV12-4
J gene: TRBJ2-3
D gene: TRBD2
CDR3 protein: CATSGGSTDTQYF
CDR3 DNA: TGTGCCACCTCCGGGGGGAGCACAGATACGCAGTATTTT

clone size: .
V gene: TRBV4-3
J gene: TRBJ2-7
D gene: TRBD2
CDR3 protein: CASSQELAGYEQYF
CDR3 DNA: TGCGCCAGCAGCCAAGAGCTAGCGGGTTACGAGCAGTACTTC

clone size: once
V gene: TRBV14
J gene: TRBJ1-6
D gene: .
CDR3 protein: CASSQAGRGWSPLHF
CDR3 DNA: TGTGCCAGCAGCCAAGCTGGCAGGGGTTGGTCACCCCTCCACTTT

clone size: .
V gene: TRBV4-1
J gene: TRBJ2-7
D gene: .
CDR3 protein: CASSPGVWRRSYEQYF
CDR3 DNA: TGCGCCAGCAGTCCAGGGGTTTGGAGAAGATCCTACGAGCAGTACTTC

clone size: .
V gene: TRBV20-1
J gene: TRBJ2-3
D gene: .
CDR3 protein: CSANHPEYF
CDR3 DNA: TGCAGTGCTAATCATCCAGAGTATTTT

clone size: .
V gene: TRBV4-1
J gene: TRBJ2-3
D gene: TRBD2
CDR3 protein: CASRKAGRSTDTQYF
CDR3 DNA: TGCGCCAGCAGGAAAGCGGGGCGAAGCACAGATACGCAGTATTTT

clone size: few
V gene: TRBV6-5
J gene: TRBJ1-5
D gene: TRBD1
CDR3 protein: CASSTSGGYQPQHF
CDR3 DNA: TGTGCCAGCAGTACTTCAGGGGGCTATCAGCCCCAGCATTTT

clone size: once
V gene: TRBV27
J gene: TRBJ2-1
D gene: .
CDR3 protein: CASSFPTSGLKLTNGSYNEQFF
CDR3 DNA: TGTGCCAGCAGTTTCCCCACGTCGGGACTCAAATTAACTAACGGGTCCTACAATGAGCAGTTCTTC

clone size: .
V gene: TRBV5-4
J gene: TRBJ2-5
D gene: .
CDR3 protein: CASSLVTGGQETQYF
CDR3 DNA: TGTGCCAGCAGCTTGGTGACAGGCGGGCAAGAGACCCAGTACTTC

clone size: .
V gene: TRBV10-3
J gene: TRBJ2-7
D gene: TRBD2
CDR3 protein: CAISDRTSGRHEQYF
CDR3 DNA: TGTGCCATCAGTGATCGGACTAGCGGGCGCCACGAGCAGTACTTC

clone size: .
V gene: TRBV19
J gene: TRBJ2-5
D gene: .
CDR3 protein: CASSSPGRTQYF
CDR3 DNA: TGTGCCAGTAGTAGCCCAGGTCGGACCCAGTACTTC

clone size: .
V gene: TRBV10-3
J gene: TRBJ2-3
D gene: TRBD1
CDR3 protein: CAILAGQADTQYF
CDR3 DNA: TGTGCCATCCTAGCCGGACAGGCAGATACGCAGTATTTT

clone size: .
V gene: TRBV24-1
J gene: TRBJ2-1
D gene: TRBD2
CDR3 protein: CATSDAVGGSREQFF
CDR3 DNA: TGTGCCACCAGTGATGCGGTGGGGGGGTCTCGCGAGCAGTTCTTC

clone size: .
V gene: TRBV5-1
J gene: TRBJ1-1
D gene: TRBD1
CDR3 protein: CASSLGQGPGGTEAFF
CDR3 DNA: TGCGCCAGCAGCTTGGGACAGGGACCCGGAGGCACTGAAGCTTTCTTT

clone size: .
V gene: TRBV19
J gene: TRBJ1-2
D gene: TRBD1
CDR3 protein: CATSRDRYYGYTF
CDR3 DNA: TGTGCCACTTCTAGGGACAGGTATTATGGCTACACCTTC

clone size: .
V gene: TRBV7-2
J gene: TRBJ2-5
D gene: .
CDR3 protein: CASSLVGSRRETQYF
CDR3 DNA: TGTGCCAGCAGCTTAGTCGGCTCCCGGAGGGAGACCCAGTACTTC

clone size: .
V gene: TRBV27
J gene: TRBJ1-3
D gene: TRBD1
CDR3 protein: CASSSAQGLGENTIYF
CDR3 DNA: TGTGCCAGCAGTTCCGCACAGGGGCTCGGAGAAAACACCATATATTTT

clone size: .
V gene: TRBV5-5
J gene: TRBJ2-3
D gene: TRBD2
CDR3 protein: CASSLAGGNTQYF
CDR3 DNA: TGTGCCAGCAGCTTAGCGGGAGGAAATACGCAGTATTTT

clone size: .
V gene: TRBV19
J gene: TRBJ1-1
D gene: .
CDR3 protein: CASSSTGQKAFF
CDR3 DNA: TGTGCCAGTAGTTCCACCGGACAGAAAGCTTTCTTT